The sequence of this T cell receptor (beta chain) was determined in a study of blood T cell repertoires in COVID-19. About the research overall: Italy, Spain and the United States were the sources of the convalescent and acute COVID-19 samples. Sources were T cells, B-cell-depleted T cells, or PBMCs; the material itself was cDNA or gDNA.

Per the germline V gene, CDR1 is MDHEN and CDR2 is SYDVKM. The CDR3 runs to 13 residues. Deletions cut 6 bases from V and 3 bases from J, with 11 bases between. Assay: immunoSEQ multiplex PCR; the TCRdb copy retains only in-frame clones and omits some. The sample yields some 250,000 clones, approximately 84% seen once. The receptor's source is a man aged 40-50 years who had recovered from COVID-19. Sequencing used PBMCs or T cells enriched from blood (not recorded which). The chain joins TRBV28 to TRBJ1-2; possibly TRBD1 for D (5 bases). CDR3 residues: CASRLLTDYGYTF. Here the CDR3 DNA reads TGTGCCAGCAGGCTTTTGACAGACTATGGCTACACCTTC.